This is a list of T cell receptor beta chains from one sample in a study of blood T cell repertoires in COVID-19. Profiling relied on immunoSEQ multiplex PCR, and the TCRdb table lists in-frame clones only, not all of them. The data contain approximately 60,000 clones, approximately 78% of them singletons. Sequencing was done on a sample of peripheral blood. These receptors all come from a man of 80 years or more with acute or convalescent COVID-19. CDR3s include the opening cysteine and the closing phenylalanine or tryptophan. Fields, in order: D gene, V gene, J gene, clone size, CDR3 DNA, CDR3 protein. The D gene is left open where the match is weak. Expanded clones are given a class, and other clones once, few, many or no size at all.

d_gene: TRBD2
v_gene: TRBV7-2
j_gene: TRBJ2-5
abundance: NA
CDR3nt: TGTGCCAGCAGCCCCCCAAACCTAGCGGTCGAGACCCAGTACTTC
CDR3aa: CASSPPNLAVETQYF

d_gene: TRBD1
v_gene: TRBV28
j_gene: TRBJ1-1
abundance: NA
CDR3nt: TGTGCCAGCAGTTCCGACAGGGGGTGGGACACTGAAGCTTTCTTT
CDR3aa: CASSSDRGWDTEAFF

d_gene: NA
v_gene: TRBV14
j_gene: TRBJ1-4
abundance: NA
CDR3nt: TGTGCCAGCAGCCAAGATTGGCAGATGGAAAAACTGTTTTTT
CDR3aa: CASSQDWQMEKLFF

d_gene: TRBD1
v_gene: TRBV5-8
j_gene: TRBJ1-5
abundance: NA
CDR3nt: TGTGCCAGCAGCTCGGACAGGGGGCGCGGTCAGCCCCAGCATTTT
CDR3aa: CASSSDRGRGQPQHF

d_gene: TRBD1
v_gene: TRBV15
j_gene: TRBJ2-7
abundance: few
CDR3nt: TGTGCCACCAGCCACTCCGGGACAGGGGGGAACATCGGCTCCTACGAGCAGTACTTC
CDR3aa: CATSHSGTGGNIGSYEQYF

d_gene: NA
v_gene: TRBV28
j_gene: TRBJ1-3
abundance: NA
CDR3nt: TGTGCCAGCAGCTTAGGGCCCTTCGGACTTTCGTTAGGATTAGGAAACACCATATATTTT
CDR3aa: CASSLGPFGLSLGLGNTIYF

d_gene: NA
v_gene: TRBV7-3
j_gene: TRBJ1-5
abundance: NA
CDR3nt: TGTGCCAGCAGCTTAGGAGCAAATCAGCCCCAGCATTTT
CDR3aa: CASSLGANQPQHF

d_gene: TRBD1
v_gene: TRBV18
j_gene: TRBJ1-5
abundance: NA
CDR3nt: TGTGCCAGCTCAGAACGACAGGGGGCTGACCAGCCCCAGCATTTT
CDR3aa: CASSERQGADQPQHF

d_gene: NA
v_gene: TRBV25-1
j_gene: TRBJ1-3
abundance: NA
CDR3nt: TGTGCCAGCAGTGGCATAGCGGGCTCTGGAAACACCATATATTTT
CDR3aa: CASSGIAGSGNTIYF

d_gene: TRBD1
v_gene: TRBV6-6
j_gene: TRBJ2-5
abundance: NA
CDR3nt: TGTGCCAGCAAATGGGGGACAGGAGATCAAGAGACCCAGTACTTC
CDR3aa: CASKWGTGDQETQYF

d_gene: TRBD2
v_gene: TRBV18
j_gene: TRBJ2-5
abundance: NA
CDR3nt: TGTGCCAGCGCCACCGGGACTAGCGGGGAAGAGACCCAGTACTTC
CDR3aa: CASATGTSGEETQYF

d_gene: NA
v_gene: TRBV2
j_gene: TRBJ1-3
abundance: NA
CDR3nt: TGTGCCAGCAGTGTGAGCTCTGGAAACACCATATATTTT
CDR3aa: CASSVSSGNTIYF

d_gene: NA
v_gene: TRBV5-1
j_gene: TRBJ1-3
abundance: NA
CDR3nt: TGCGCCAGCAGCTTGAATGGGGCGTATGGAAACACCATATATTTT
CDR3aa: CASSLNGAYGNTIYF

d_gene: NA
v_gene: TRBV19
j_gene: TRBJ1-1
abundance: NA
CDR3nt: TGTGCCAGTAGTATTGGCCGGAACACTGAAGCTTTCTTT
CDR3aa: CASSIGRNTEAFF

d_gene: NA
v_gene: TRBV5-1
j_gene: TRBJ1-3
abundance: few
CDR3nt: TGCGCCAGCAGCCCGACAGCGTACTCTGGAAACACCATATATTTT
CDR3aa: CASSPTAYSGNTIYF

d_gene: TRBD1
v_gene: TRBV25-1
j_gene: TRBJ1-5
abundance: NA
CDR3nt: TGTGCCAGCAGTCCCGCCGGGGACAGGGGGCAGCCCCAGCATTTT
CDR3aa: CASSPAGDRGQPQHF

d_gene: NA
v_gene: TRBV2
j_gene: TRBJ1-4
abundance: NA
CDR3nt: TGTGCCAGCAGTGATATCCGGGGAAATGAAAAACTGTTTTTT
CDR3aa: CASSDIRGNEKLFF

d_gene: TRBD1
v_gene: TRBV5-6
j_gene: TRBJ2-7
abundance: NA
CDR3nt: TGTGCCAGCAGCTTGGGGGCAGGGGGTTTTCGCGAGCAGTACTTC
CDR3aa: CASSLGAGGFREQYF

d_gene: NA
v_gene: TRBV5-4
j_gene: TRBJ1-3
abundance: NA
CDR3nt: TGTGCCAGCAGCTCGGAGGGACGCGGAAACACCATATATTTT
CDR3aa: CASSSEGRGNTIYF

d_gene: NA
v_gene: TRBV3-1/TRBV3-2
j_gene: TRBJ1-2
abundance: NA
CDR3nt: TGTGCCAGCAGCCAAGGCCCGGGAATAGCAAACTATGGCTACACCTTC
CDR3aa: CASSQGPGIANYGYTF

d_gene: TRBD1
v_gene: TRBV19
j_gene: TRBJ1-2
abundance: NA
CDR3nt: TGTGCCAGTACCCTAAGGGACAGCCTCAACTATGGCTACACCTTC
CDR3aa: CASTLRDSLNYGYTF

d_gene: TRBD2
v_gene: TRBV5-5
j_gene: TRBJ2-1
abundance: once
CDR3nt: TGTGCCAGCAGCTTGGCGGGGGGGGCAGGGGCCTACAATGAGCAGTTCTTC
CDR3aa: CASSLAGGAGAYNEQFF

d_gene: TRBD1
v_gene: TRBV6-5
j_gene: TRBJ1-2
abundance: NA
CDR3nt: TGTGCCAGCAGAGGACTCGGGACAGCTGCCTATGGCTACACCTTC
CDR3aa: CASRGLGTAAYGYTF

d_gene: TRBD2
v_gene: TRBV19
j_gene: TRBJ2-4
abundance: few
CDR3nt: TGTGCCAGTAAACCGCGGGAGAGGGTGGCCAAAAACATTCAGTACTTC
CDR3aa: CASKPRERVAKNIQYF

d_gene: NA
v_gene: TRBV5-1
j_gene: TRBJ2-4
abundance: few
CDR3nt: TGCGCCAGCAGCTTGGCGGCCAGCGGGAACATTCAGTACTTC
CDR3aa: CASSLAASGNIQYF

d_gene: NA
v_gene: TRBV5-1
j_gene: TRBJ1-4
abundance: NA
CDR3nt: TGCGCCAGCAGCTTGGCAGGGGATGGCGAAAAACTGTTTTTT
CDR3aa: CASSLAGDGEKLFF

d_gene: NA
v_gene: TRBV10-3
j_gene: TRBJ1-1
abundance: NA
CDR3nt: TGTGCCATCAGTCAACGACAGGAGTCGGACACTGAAGCTTTCTTT
CDR3aa: CAISQRQESDTEAFF

d_gene: NA
v_gene: TRBV15
j_gene: TRBJ1-5
abundance: NA
CDR3nt: TGTGCCACCAGCAGCGGGACATTGGGCAGCAATCAGCCCCAGCATTTT
CDR3aa: CATSSGTLGSNQPQHF

d_gene: NA
v_gene: TRBV2
j_gene: TRBJ1-2
abundance: NA
CDR3nt: TGTGCCAGCAGTCCTCGAACAGCCGAAAACTATGGCTACACCTTC
CDR3aa: CASSPRTAENYGYTF

d_gene: TRBD2
v_gene: TRBV7-3
j_gene: TRBJ2-7
abundance: NA
CDR3nt: TGTGCCAGCAGCTTGACTAGCGGGGGGCTCTACGAGCAGTACTTC
CDR3aa: CASSLTSGGLYEQYF

d_gene: TRBD1
v_gene: TRBV10-1
j_gene: TRBJ2-1
abundance: NA
CDR3nt: TGCGCCAGCAGCAAGACAGGGGGCGTATACGATGAGCAGTTCTTC
CDR3aa: CASSKTGGVYDEQFF

d_gene: NA
v_gene: TRBV5-8
j_gene: TRBJ1-5
abundance: NA
CDR3nt: TGTGCCAGCAAACATACAGGTTCGGGCAATCAGCCCCAGCATTTT
CDR3aa: CASKHTGSGNQPQHF

d_gene: NA
v_gene: TRBV18
j_gene: TRBJ2-1
abundance: NA
CDR3nt: TGTGCCAGCTCAACCTACAGGGCGACCTACAATGAGCAGTTCTTC
CDR3aa: CASSTYRATYNEQFF

d_gene: TRBD1
v_gene: TRBV7-9
j_gene: TRBJ1-2
abundance: NA
CDR3nt: TGTGCCAGCAGCTTGGGACAGGGAAGCTATGGCTACACCTTC
CDR3aa: CASSLGQGSYGYTF

d_gene: NA
v_gene: TRBV12-5
j_gene: TRBJ1-5
abundance: NA
CDR3nt: TGTGCTAGTGGTTTGGAGCTCGAAATGTCCCCCCAGCATTTT
CDR3aa: CASGLELEMSPQHF

d_gene: TRBD2
v_gene: TRBV30
j_gene: TRBJ2-7
abundance: NA
CDR3nt: TGTGCCTGGAGTACGGGGAGGGGCTTCGAGCAGTACTTC
CDR3aa: CAWSTGRGFEQYF

d_gene: NA
v_gene: TRBV19
j_gene: TRBJ2-1
abundance: NA
CDR3nt: TGTGCCAGCCCCCCGCGTGGGCTTTACAATGAGCAGTTCTTC
CDR3aa: CASPPRGLYNEQFF

d_gene: TRBD1
v_gene: TRBV5-1
j_gene: TRBJ1-2
abundance: once
CDR3nt: TGCGCCAGCAGCTATGACAGGGGTGTGAACTATGGCTACACCTTC
CDR3aa: CASSYDRGVNYGYTF

d_gene: TRBD1
v_gene: TRBV4-2
j_gene: TRBJ1-5
abundance: NA
CDR3nt: TGTGCCAGCAGCCAAGGACTAACGGGACAGGTAATAAATCAGCCCCAGCATTTT
CDR3aa: CASSQGLTGQVINQPQHF

d_gene: TRBD1
v_gene: TRBV2
j_gene: TRBJ2-3
abundance: NA
CDR3nt: TGTGCCAGCAGGCCACAGGGGGCTAGCACAGATACGCAGTATTTT
CDR3aa: CASRPQGASTDTQYF

d_gene: TRBD1
v_gene: TRBV29-1
j_gene: TRBJ1-2
abundance: NA
CDR3nt: TGCAGCGTTGAAGATATTACAGGGGGCGGCTATGGCTACACCTTC
CDR3aa: CSVEDITGGGYGYTF

d_gene: TRBD2
v_gene: TRBV9
j_gene: TRBJ2-7
abundance: NA
CDR3nt: TGTGCCAGCAGCGTAGAGGGCCGGGGGGGCCCCTACGAGCAGTACTTC
CDR3aa: CASSVEGRGGPYEQYF

d_gene: TRBD2
v_gene: TRBV5-6
j_gene: TRBJ2-5
abundance: NA
CDR3nt: TGTGCCAGCAGCTTGTTGACTAGCGGGGGCGGGGAGACCCAGTACTTC
CDR3aa: CASSLLTSGGGETQYF

d_gene: NA
v_gene: TRBV19
j_gene: TRBJ1-3
abundance: once
CDR3nt: TGTGCCAGCACTACTCTCGGATCCGGCGGGGGGGCTGCTGGAAACACCATATATTTT
CDR3aa: CASTTLGSGGGAAGNTIYF

d_gene: NA
v_gene: TRBV3-1/TRBV3-2
j_gene: TRBJ2-7
abundance: NA
CDR3nt: TGTGCCAGCAGCCTACGCCAGAAGCAGTACTTC
CDR3aa: CASSLRQKQYF

d_gene: TRBD1
v_gene: TRBV20-1
j_gene: TRBJ1-2
abundance: NA
CDR3nt: TGCAGTGCTGATACAGGGGATGGCTACACCTTC
CDR3aa: CSADTGDGYTF

d_gene: NA
v_gene: TRBV19
j_gene: TRBJ1-1
abundance: NA
CDR3nt: TGTGCCAGTAGTATGCAGGGTCAAACTGAAGCTTTCTTT
CDR3aa: CASSMQGQTEAFF

d_gene: TRBD1
v_gene: TRBV2
j_gene: TRBJ1-2
abundance: NA
CDR3nt: TGTGCCAGCAGAAGGGACAGGGGAGATGGCTACACCTTC
CDR3aa: CASRRDRGDGYTF

d_gene: TRBD1
v_gene: TRBV7-9
j_gene: TRBJ2-1
abundance: NA
CDR3nt: TGTGCCAGCAGCCCCCGCGGACAGGGGGACAATGAGCAGTTCTTC
CDR3aa: CASSPRGQGDNEQFF

d_gene: NA
v_gene: TRBV10-3
j_gene: TRBJ1-1
abundance: NA
CDR3nt: TGTGCCATCGGCCAAGCGGGGAGCACTGAAGCTTTCTTT
CDR3aa: CAIGQAGSTEAFF

d_gene: NA
v_gene: TRBV12-3/TRBV12-4
j_gene: TRBJ2-5
abundance: NA
CDR3nt: TGTGCCAGCAGTTTTTCACAGAAAGAGACCCAGTACTTC
CDR3aa: CASSFSQKETQYF